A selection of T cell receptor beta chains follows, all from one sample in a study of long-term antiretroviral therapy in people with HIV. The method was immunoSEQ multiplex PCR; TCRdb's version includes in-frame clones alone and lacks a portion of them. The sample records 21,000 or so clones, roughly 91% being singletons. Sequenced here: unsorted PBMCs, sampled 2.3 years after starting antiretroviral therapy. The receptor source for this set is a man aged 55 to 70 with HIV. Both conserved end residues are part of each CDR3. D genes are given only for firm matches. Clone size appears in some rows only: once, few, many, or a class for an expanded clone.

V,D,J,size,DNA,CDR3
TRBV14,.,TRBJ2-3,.,TGTGCCAGCAGCCACCCGACAGCTAGCACAGATACGCAGTATTTT,CASSHPTASTDTQYF
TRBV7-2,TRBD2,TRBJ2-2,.,TGTGCCAGCAGCGTCCGACTAGCGGGAGAGGTCGCCGGGGAGCTGTTTTTT,CASSVRLAGEVAGELFF
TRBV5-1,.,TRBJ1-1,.,TGCGCCAGCAGCCCTCCAGGGCACATGAACACTGAAGCTTTCTTT,CASSPPGHMNTEAFF
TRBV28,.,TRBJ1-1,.,TGTGCCAGCAGTTTGGCTCAGGGTCGGGGTTCCGCTGAAGCTTTCTTT,CASSLAQGRGSAEAFF
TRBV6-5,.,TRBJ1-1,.,TGTGCCAGCAGTTACTCGGCAGGCGCTAACACTGAAGCTTTCTTT,CASSYSAGANTEAFF
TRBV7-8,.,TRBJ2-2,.,TGTGCCAGCAGCTTACGGGGGACCGGCGGGGAGCTGTTTTTT,CASSLRGTGGELFF
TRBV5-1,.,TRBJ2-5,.,TGCGCCAGCAGCTTGATAGGCATACCGGGACAAGAGACCCAGTACTTC,CASSLIGIPGQETQYF
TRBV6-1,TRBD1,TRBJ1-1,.,TGTGCCAGCAGTGAAGCGTCGGCAGGGGGCCGCACTGAAGCTTTCTTT,CASSEASAGGRTEAFF
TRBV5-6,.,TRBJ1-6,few,TGTGCCAGCAGCTCGGAGCAGGGGACCTATAATTCACCCCTCCACTTT,CASSSEQGTYNSPLHF
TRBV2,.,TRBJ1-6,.,TGTGCCAGCAGTGTTCGGTCTCCGAAATCGCAAAATCGAGTTGTCCTCCACTTT,CASSVRSPKSQNRVVLHF
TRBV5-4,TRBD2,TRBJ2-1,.,TGTGCCAGCAGCTTGGCTAGCGGGAGGGCCGCTGAGCAGTTCTTC,CASSLASGRAAEQFF
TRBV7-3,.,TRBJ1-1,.,TGTGCCAGCAGCTTAAGAGGCGGAGGGGGCACTGAAGCTTTCTTT,CASSLRGGGGTEAFF
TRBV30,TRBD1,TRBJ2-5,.,TGTGCCTGGAGTAAAGGGACAGGGGTCGAGACCCAGTACTTC,CAWSKGTGVETQYF
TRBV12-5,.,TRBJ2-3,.,TGTGCTAGTGGTTTGGTACTGAGGGGGAATTTT,CASGLVLRGNF
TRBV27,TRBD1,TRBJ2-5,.,TGTGCCAGCAGTTTCTGGGACAGGGGCGGGGAGCAGTACTTC,CASSFWDRGGEQYF
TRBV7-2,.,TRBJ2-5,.,TGTGCCAGCAGCTTTCGGGTTGGGGAGACCCAGTACTTC,CASSFRVGETQYF
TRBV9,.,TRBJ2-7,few,TGTGCCAGCAGCGCCTACAGTAGGTCCTACGAGCAGTACTTC,CASSAYSRSYEQYF
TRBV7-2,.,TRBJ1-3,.,TGTGCCAGCAGCCTAGGGCAGGGGACGGACACCATATATTTT,CASSLGQGTDTIYF
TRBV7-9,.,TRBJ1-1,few,TGTGCCAGCAGCTTAGGACCGCAGAACACTGAAGCTTTCTTT,CASSLGPQNTEAFF
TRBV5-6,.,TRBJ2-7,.,TGTGCCAGCAGCTCTTTGAGGCGGACCTCCTACGAGCAGTACTTC,CASSSLRRTSYEQYF
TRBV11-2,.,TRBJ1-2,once,TGTGCCAGCAGCGCAAATCGTCGGGCTTATCCCTATGGCTACACCTTC,CASSANRRAYPYGYTF
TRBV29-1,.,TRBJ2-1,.,TGCAGCTACAGCGCAGGGGTCTCCAATGAGCAGTTCTTC,CSYSAGVSNEQFF
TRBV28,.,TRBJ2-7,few,TGTGCCAGCAAACTTACAGGTACCTACGAGCAGTACTTC,CASKLTGTYEQYF
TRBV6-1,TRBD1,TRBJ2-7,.,TGTGCCAGCCGGGACAGGGGGCTGGACGAGCAGTACTTC,CASRDRGLDEQYF
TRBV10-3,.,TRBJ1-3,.,TGTGCCATCAGAGACAGCCCCTCTGGAAACACCATATATTTT,CAIRDSPSGNTIYF
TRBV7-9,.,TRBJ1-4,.,TGTGCCAGCAGCTCAGGGGTCTATCCCAATGAAAAACTGTTTTTT,CASSSGVYPNEKLFF
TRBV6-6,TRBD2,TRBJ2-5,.,TGTGCCAGCAGGATGGGCGGGGGGGTTGCGACCCAGTACTTC,CASRMGGGVATQYF
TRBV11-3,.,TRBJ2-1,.,TGTGCCAGCAGCTTAGATCTTAACAGGGCTGATGAGCAGTTCTTC,CASSLDLNRADEQFF
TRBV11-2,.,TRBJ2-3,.,TGTGCCAGCAGCTTAGATCACCCCGGGAATATAGATACGCAGTATTTT,CASSLDHPGNIDTQYF
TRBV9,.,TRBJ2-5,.,TGTGCCAGCAGCGTAGAAGGGGCTCCACAAGAGACCCAGTACTTC,CASSVEGAPQETQYF
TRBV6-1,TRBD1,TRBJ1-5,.,TGTGCCAGCAGTGATACAGGGGACTCCAATCAGCCCCAGCATTTT,CASSDTGDSNQPQHF
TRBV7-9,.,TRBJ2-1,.,TGTGCCAGCAGCGTCGACTTCAATGAGCAGTTCTTC,CASSVDFNEQFF
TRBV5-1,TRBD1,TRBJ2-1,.,TGCGCCAGCAGGGAACAGGGGGCGTTTTATGAGCAGTTCTTC,CASREQGAFYEQFF
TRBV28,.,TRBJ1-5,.,TGTGCCAGCAATATCCAGGGTCAGCCCCAGCATTTT,CASNIQGQPQHF
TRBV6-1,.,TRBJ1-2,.,TGTGCCAGCACGTTCATAGACGGGAACTATGGCTACACCTTC,CASTFIDGNYGYTF
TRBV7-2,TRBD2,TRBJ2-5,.,TGTGCCAGCAGGGCTAGCGGTACGGAGACCCAGTACTTC,CASRASGTETQYF
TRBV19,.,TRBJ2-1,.,TGTGCCAGTAGTATATCCTCCTACAATGAGCAGTTCTTC,CASSISSYNEQFF
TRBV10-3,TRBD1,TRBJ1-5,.,TGTGCCATCAGTGAGTCCCAATACTCGGACTCCTACCAGGGGGCCCAGCATTTT,CAISESQYSDSYQGAQHF
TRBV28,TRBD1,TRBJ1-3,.,TGTGCCAGCAGTTACCACAGGGGACAGGGAGGAAACACCATATATTTT,CASSYHRGQGGNTIYF
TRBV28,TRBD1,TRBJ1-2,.,TGTGCCAGCCTTGACACCGGGACAGGGGGCTCCTATGGCTACACCTTC,CASLDTGTGGSYGYTF
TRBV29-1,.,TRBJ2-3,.,TGCAGCGCCCTACAGGGAACAGATACGCAGTATTTT,CSALQGTDTQYF
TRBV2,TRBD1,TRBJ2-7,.,TGTGCCAGCAGTGCGACAGGGATAACCGACGAGCAGTACTTC,CASSATGITDEQYF
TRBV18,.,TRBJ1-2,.,TGTGCCAGCTCACCTTCGACTTCAACCGATGGCTACACCTTC,CASSPSTSTDGYTF
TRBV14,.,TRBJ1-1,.,TGTGCCAGCAGCCAGGGTCCTCGCACTGAAGCTTTCTTT,CASSQGPRTEAFF
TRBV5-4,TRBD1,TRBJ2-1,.,TGTGCCAGCAGCTTTGGGCGGGACAGGTACAATGAGCAGTTCTTC,CASSFGRDRYNEQFF
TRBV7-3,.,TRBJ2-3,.,TGTGCCAGCAGCTTTGGGGTCCAAACCTCAGATACGCAGTATTTT,CASSFGVQTSDTQYF
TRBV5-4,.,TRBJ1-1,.,TGTGCCAGCAGCTTGGGACAGGCTAACACTGAAGCTTTCTTT,CASSLGQANTEAFF
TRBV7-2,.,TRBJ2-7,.,TGTGCCAGCAGCTTAGTTTCCTACGAGCAGTACTTC,CASSLVSYEQYF
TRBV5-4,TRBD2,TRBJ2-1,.,TGTGCCAGCAGCTTGAGGACTAGCGGTGGGAATGAGCAGTTCTTC,CASSLRTSGGNEQFF
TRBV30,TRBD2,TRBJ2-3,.,TGTGCCTGGAGTGTCTTGGAGGCGGGGGGTCACACAGATACGCAGTATTTT,CAWSVLEAGGHTDTQYF
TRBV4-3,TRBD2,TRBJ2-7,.,TGCGCCAGCAGCCAAAGGAGCGGGGTCTACGAGCAGTACTTC,CASSQRSGVYEQYF